Listed below are T cell receptor beta chains from one sample, sequenced in a study of cytomegalovirus exposure and HLA in healthy donors. Clones were read by immunoSEQ multiplex PCR, and TCRdb kept only the in-frame ones, dropping some. The table lists approximately 270,000 clones, approximately 83% of them singletons. The material sequenced was PBMCs. Source of these receptors: a woman aged 18-29 years in good health and CMV-seronegative. Both conserved end residues are part of each CDR3. The order of the fields is D gene, J gene, V gene, CDR3 protein, CDR3 DNA. D genes are given only for firm matches.

D: NA; J: TRBJ1-6; V: TRBV6-6; CDR3: CASTREDTYNSPLHF; DNA: TGTGCCAGCACGAGAGAGGACACCTATAATTCACCCCTCCACTTT
D: NA; J: TRBJ2-3; V: TRBV30; CDR3: CAWTPPRATDTQYF; DNA: TGTGCCTGGACCCCCCCCAGGGCCACAGATACGCAGTATTTT
D: TRBD1; J: TRBJ1-1; V: TRBV7-2; CDR3: CASSLSGQGNTEAFF; DNA: TGTGCCAGCAGCCTCTCGGGACAGGGGAACACTGAAGCTTTCTTT
D: TRBD2; J: TRBJ2-7; V: TRBV4-1; CDR3: CASSLGGLAGISYEQYF; DNA: TGCGCCAGCAGCCTGGGGGGACTAGCGGGAATCTCCTACGAGCAGTACTTC
D: TRBD2; J: TRBJ2-7; V: TRBV19; CDR3: CASSMMTSGSYEQYF; DNA: TGTGCCAGTAGTATGATGACTAGCGGTTCCTACGAGCAGTACTTC
D: NA; J: TRBJ2-2; V: TRBV4-2; CDR3: CASSQEWLGDTGELFF; DNA: TGTGCCAGCAGCCAAGAATGGCTAGGTGACACCGGGGAGCTGTTTTTT
D: TRBD2; J: TRBJ2-1; V: TRBV4-2; CDR3: CASSQEASGFSYNEQFF; DNA: TGTGCCAGCAGCCAAGAGGCTAGCGGTTTCTCCTACAATGAGCAGTTCTTC
D: NA; J: TRBJ2-3; V: TRBV28; CDR3: CASKLQSGAGETDTQYF; DNA: TGTGCCAGCAAGCTTCAATCTGGGGCAGGGGAGACAGATACGCAGTATTTT
D: TRBD1; J: TRBJ2-6; V: TRBV7-9; CDR3: CASRSTGAGANVLTF; DNA: TGTGCCAGCAGGTCCACAGGGGCTGGGGCCAACGTCCTGACTTTC
D: TRBD1; J: TRBJ1-1; V: TRBV10-2; CDR3: CASSPRTGVVKAFF; DNA: TGCGCCAGCAGTCCCCGGACAGGGGTGGTTAAAGCTTTCTTT
D: NA; J: TRBJ1-2; V: TRBV5-1; CDR3: CASSLRPGDHGYTF; DNA: TGCGCCAGCAGCTTGAGGCCAGGGGATCATGGCTACACCTTC